Below are 7 T cell receptor beta chains sequenced from a single sample in a study of T cells in Graves' hyperthyroidism and ophthalmopathy. It was RNA transcripts that yielded the amplified TCR beta CDR3 regions. TCR CDR3 regions were first amplified by RT-PCR with HTBI primers. TCRdb re-analysed the multiplex PCR reads in MiXCR, keeping a single row per CDR3 protein. This sample yields a few hundred thousand distinct CDR3 sequences, of which around 42% are seen a single time; approximately 8.2% belongs to the top ten. The sample taken for sequencing was peripheral blood or thyroid tissue (not recorded which). Receptors were obtained from a woman aged 18-29 years with Graves' hyperthyroidism.

This clonotype was seen a few times. The chain carries TRBV20-1 and TRBJ1-2; D gene ambiguous. Germline CDR1 and CDR2: DFQATT and SNEGSKA (reference sequence). The CDR3 extends over 13 amino acids. V dropped 2 bases and J dropped 4 bases, with 11 bases sitting between them. CDR3 sequence (DNA): TGCAGTGCTAGATCGGCAGCTTCCTATGGCTACACCTTC. This translates into CSARSAASYGYTF.

V is TRBV29-1 and J is TRBJ2-5; D might be TRBD1 or TRBD2, each matching 5 bases. CDR3 length equals 14 residues. Germline values: CDR1 SQVTM, CDR2 ANQGSEA. The V gene lost 7 bases and the J gene lost 0 bases, with 15 bases spanning the gap. CDR3 bases: TGCAGCGCAGCCGGGACCGTTCACCAAGAGACCCAGTACTTC. Protein sequence: CSAAGTVHQETQYF.

The rearrangement uses TRBV29-1 and TRBJ1-2, with a possible D match to TRBD1 (5 bases). This CDR3 region has 14 residues. V dropped 4 bases and J dropped 3 bases, with 15 bases sitting between them. Germline V gene lookup returns CDR1 SQVTM and CDR2 ANQGSEA. DNA for the CDR3: TGCAGCGTTGGCGGGGGGAGCTATTACTATGGCTACACCTTC. The encoded protein is CSVGGGSYYYGYTF. The variable domain in full, completed from reference TRBV29-1 and TRBJ1-2, reads SAVISQKPSRDICQRGTSLTIQCQVDSQVTMMFWYRQQPGQSLTLIATANQGSEATYESGFVIDKFPISRPNLTFSTLTVSNMSPEDSSIYLCSVGGGSYYYGYTFGSGTRLTVV.

The CDR3 nucleotides read TGTGCCACCAGCAGAGGACAGGGGACTGAAGCTTTCTTT. Its translation is CATSRGQGTEAFF. The chain couples TRBV15 to TRBJ1-1; 8 nucleotides line up with TRBD1. Losses at the gene ends were 1 base for V and 5 bases for J; bases not matched to a gene: 0. Germline assignment: CDR1 LNHNV and CDR2 YYDKDF (reference sequence). The CDR3 is made up of 13 amino acids.

The rearrangement joins TRBV7-2 to TRBJ2-7; D ambiguous. The CDR3 sequence is 14 residues long. Trimming shortened V by 0 bases and J by 4 bases, and 10 bases separated the two germline ends. Germline CDR1 SGHTA, CDR2 FQGNSA. For the CDR3, the DNA is TGTGCCAGCAGCTTAGCTCTCCGGTTTTACGAGCAGTACTTC. Translation gives CASSLALRFYEQYF.

On this clonotype itself: Being one base from a much bigger clone, this may be a read error. The chain carries TRBV7-9 and TRBJ1-1, with 7 bases identical to TRBD1. This CDR3 has 15 residues. Losses at the gene ends were 6 bases for V and 0 bases for J; bases not matched to a gene: 7. Germline V gives CDR1 SEHNR, CDR2 FQNEAQ (reference sequence). CDR3 in DNA: TGTGCCAGCAGTAATCCCGGGACAGTGAACACTGAAGCTTTCTTT. As protein: CASSNPGTVNTEAFF.

This chain joins TRBV2 and TRBJ1-1; D is undetermined. Trimming took 5 bases from V and 3 from J, leaving 16 bases between them. This CDR3 comprises 15 residues. The germline gives CDR1 SNHLY, CDR2 FYNNEI. The CDR3 DNA is TGTGCCAGCAGTTTTCTGACGCGCATGGACACTGAAGCTTTCTTT. It translates to CASSFLTRMDTEAFF.